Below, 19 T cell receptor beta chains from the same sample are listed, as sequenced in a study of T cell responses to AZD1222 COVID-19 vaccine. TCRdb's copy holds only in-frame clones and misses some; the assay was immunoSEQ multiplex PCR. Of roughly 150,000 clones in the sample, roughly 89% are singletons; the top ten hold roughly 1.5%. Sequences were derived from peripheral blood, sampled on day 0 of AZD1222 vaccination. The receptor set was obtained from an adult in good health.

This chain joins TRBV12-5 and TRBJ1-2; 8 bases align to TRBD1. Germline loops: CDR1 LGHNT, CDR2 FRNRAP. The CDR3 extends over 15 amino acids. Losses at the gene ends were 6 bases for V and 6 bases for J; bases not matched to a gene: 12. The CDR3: CASGPTGAGGDGYTF. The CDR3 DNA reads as TGTGCTAGTGGCCCGACAGGGGCCGGCGGCGATGGCTACACCTTC.

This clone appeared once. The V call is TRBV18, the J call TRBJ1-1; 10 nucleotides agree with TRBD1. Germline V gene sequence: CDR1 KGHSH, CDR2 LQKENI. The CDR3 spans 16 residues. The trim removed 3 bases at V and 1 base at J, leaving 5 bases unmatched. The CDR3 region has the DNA TGTGCCAGCTCACCCTACGGACAGGGGGGGAACACTGAAGCTTTCTTT. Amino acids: CASSPYGQGGNTEAFF.

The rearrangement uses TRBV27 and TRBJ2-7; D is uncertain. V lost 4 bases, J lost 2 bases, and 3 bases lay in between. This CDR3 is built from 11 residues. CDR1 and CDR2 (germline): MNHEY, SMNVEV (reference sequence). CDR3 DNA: TGTGCCAGCAGTTCCGCCTACGAGCAGTACTTC. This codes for CASSSAYEQYF.

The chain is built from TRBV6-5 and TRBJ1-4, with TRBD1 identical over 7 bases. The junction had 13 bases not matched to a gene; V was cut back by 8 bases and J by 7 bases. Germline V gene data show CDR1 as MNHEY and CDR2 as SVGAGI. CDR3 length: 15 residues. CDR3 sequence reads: CASRQGVDQGEKLFF. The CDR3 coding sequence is TGTGCCAGCCGACAGGGAGTTGATCAGGGTGAAAAACTGTTTTTT.

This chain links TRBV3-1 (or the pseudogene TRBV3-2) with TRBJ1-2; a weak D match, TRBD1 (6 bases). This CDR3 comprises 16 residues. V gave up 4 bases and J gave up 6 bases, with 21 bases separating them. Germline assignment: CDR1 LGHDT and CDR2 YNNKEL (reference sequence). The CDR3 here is CASSLNEGGRLNGYTF. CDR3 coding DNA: TGTGCCAGCAGCCTTAACGAGGGGGGACGGTTAAATGGCTACACCTTC.

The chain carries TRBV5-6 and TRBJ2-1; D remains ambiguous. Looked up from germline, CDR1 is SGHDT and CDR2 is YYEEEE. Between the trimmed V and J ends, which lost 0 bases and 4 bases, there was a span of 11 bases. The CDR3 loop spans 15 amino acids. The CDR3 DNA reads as TGTGCCAGCAGCTTGGTGCGGCAACCATACAATGAGCAGTTCTTC. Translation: CASSLVRQPYNEQFF. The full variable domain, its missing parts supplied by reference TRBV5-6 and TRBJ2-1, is DAGVTQSPTHLIKTRGQQVTLRCSPKSGHDTVSWYQQALGQGPQFIFQYYEEEERQRGNFPDRFSGHQFPNYSSELNVNALLLGDSALYLCASSLVRQPYNEQFFGPGTRLTVL.

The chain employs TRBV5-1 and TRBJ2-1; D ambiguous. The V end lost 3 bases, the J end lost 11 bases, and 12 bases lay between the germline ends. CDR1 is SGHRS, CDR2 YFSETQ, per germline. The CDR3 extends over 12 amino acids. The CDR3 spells CASSSEDLQQFF. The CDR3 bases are TGCGCCAGCAGCTCGGAAGACCTACAGCAGTTCTTC.

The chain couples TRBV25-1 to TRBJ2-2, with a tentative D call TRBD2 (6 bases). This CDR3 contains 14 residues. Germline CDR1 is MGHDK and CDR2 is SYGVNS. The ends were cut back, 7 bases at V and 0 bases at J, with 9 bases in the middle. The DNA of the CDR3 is TGTGCCAGCAAAGGCGGGGCGAACACCGGGGAGCTGTTTTTT. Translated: CASKGGANTGELFF.

The CDR3 DNA reads TGTGCCTGGGGGGGGCCCGGGACATTGAACACTGAAGCTTTCTTT. Translated, it gives CAWGGPGTLNTEAFF. This chain uses TRBV30 with TRBJ1-1, with D possibly being TRBD1 (6 bases). This CDR3 region has 15 residues. Looked up from germline, CDR1 is GTSNPN and CDR2 is SVGIG (reference sequence). V was pared by 5 bases and J by 0 bases, with 16 bases between.

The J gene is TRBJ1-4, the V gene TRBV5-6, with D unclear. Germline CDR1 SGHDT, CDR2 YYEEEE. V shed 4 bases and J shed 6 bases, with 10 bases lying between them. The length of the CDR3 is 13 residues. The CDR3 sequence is CASSHRTHEKLFF. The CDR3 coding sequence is TGTGCCAGCAGCCACCGGACCCATGAAAAACTGTTTTTT.

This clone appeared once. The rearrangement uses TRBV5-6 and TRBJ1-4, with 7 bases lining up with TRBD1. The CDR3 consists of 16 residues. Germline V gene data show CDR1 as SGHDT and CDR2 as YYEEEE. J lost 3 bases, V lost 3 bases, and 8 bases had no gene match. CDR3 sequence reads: CASSSPDREANEKLFF. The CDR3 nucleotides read TGTGCCAGCAGCTCCCCAGACAGGGAGGCTAATGAAAAACTGTTTTTT. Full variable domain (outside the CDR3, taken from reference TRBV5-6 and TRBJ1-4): DAGVTQSPTHLIKTRGQQVTLRCSPKSGHDTVSWYQQALGQGPQFIFQYYEEEERQRGNFPDRFSGHQFPNYSSELNVNALLLGDSALYLCASSSPDREANEKLFFGSGTQLSVL.

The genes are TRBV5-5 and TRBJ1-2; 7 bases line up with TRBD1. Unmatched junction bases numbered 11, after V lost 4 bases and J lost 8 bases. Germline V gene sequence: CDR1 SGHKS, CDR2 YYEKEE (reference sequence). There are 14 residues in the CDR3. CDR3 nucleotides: TGTGCCAGCAGCCGCGGGGGACAGCCAAGCGGCTACACCTTC. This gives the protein CASSRGGQPSGYTF.

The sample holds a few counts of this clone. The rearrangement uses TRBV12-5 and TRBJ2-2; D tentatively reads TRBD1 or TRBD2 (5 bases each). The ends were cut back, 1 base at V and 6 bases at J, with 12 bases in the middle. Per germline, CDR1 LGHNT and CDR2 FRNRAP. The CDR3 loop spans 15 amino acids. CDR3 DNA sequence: TGTGCTAGTGGTTTGGGGACACCGGGACCCGGGGAGCTGTTTTTT. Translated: CASGLGTPGPGELFF.

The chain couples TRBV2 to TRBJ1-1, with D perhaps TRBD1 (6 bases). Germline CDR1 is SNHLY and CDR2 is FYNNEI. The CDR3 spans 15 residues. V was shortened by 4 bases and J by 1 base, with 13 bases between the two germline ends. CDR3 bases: TGTGCCAGCAGTGTAAGGGGGGGTAAGAACACTGAAGCTTTCTTT. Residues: CASSVRGGKNTEAFF.

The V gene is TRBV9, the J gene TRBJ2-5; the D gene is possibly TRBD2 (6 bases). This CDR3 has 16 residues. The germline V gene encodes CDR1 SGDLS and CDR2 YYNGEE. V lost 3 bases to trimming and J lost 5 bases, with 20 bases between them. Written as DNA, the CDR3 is TGTGCCAGCAGCGGGAGCGGGCGAATAGATATGGAGACCCAGTACTTC. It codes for CASSGSGRIDMETQYF.

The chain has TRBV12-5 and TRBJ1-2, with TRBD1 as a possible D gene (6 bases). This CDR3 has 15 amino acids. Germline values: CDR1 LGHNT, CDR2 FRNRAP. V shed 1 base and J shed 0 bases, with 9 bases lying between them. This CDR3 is CASGLAGTTNYGYTF. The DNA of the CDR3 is TGTGCTAGTGGTTTGGCCGGGACAACTAACTATGGCTACACCTTC.

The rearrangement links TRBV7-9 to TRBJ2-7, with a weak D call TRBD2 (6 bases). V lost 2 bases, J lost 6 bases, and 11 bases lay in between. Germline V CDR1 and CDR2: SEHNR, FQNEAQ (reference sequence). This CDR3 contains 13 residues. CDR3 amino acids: CASSLPERAEQYF. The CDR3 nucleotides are TGTGCCAGCAGCTTACCCGAGCGGGCCGAGCAGTACTTC.

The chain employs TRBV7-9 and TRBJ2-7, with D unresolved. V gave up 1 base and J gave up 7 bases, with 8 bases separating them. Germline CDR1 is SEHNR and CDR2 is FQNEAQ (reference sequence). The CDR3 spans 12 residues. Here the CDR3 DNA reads TGTGCCAGCAGCTTAGATTTTCGAGAGCAGTACTTC. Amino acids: CASSLDFREQYF.

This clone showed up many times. The CDR3 spells CASSTGLAGGVQETQYF. DNA for the CDR3: TGTGCCAGCAGCACGGGACTAGCGGGGGGCGTCCAAGAGACCCAGTACTTC. V gene TRBV5-8 combines with J gene TRBJ2-5; 15 bases map to TRBD2. The trim removed 4 bases at V and 1 base at J, leaving 5 bases unmatched. The CDR3 has 17 residues. Germline V gene data show CDR1 as SGHTS and CDR2 as YDEGEE.